These 4 T cell receptor beta chains came from one sample sequenced in a study of T cells after yellow fever vaccination. Via MiXCR, TCRdb re-called the 5' RACE reads, giving one row per CDR3 protein. The sample has 300,000 to 400,000 distinct CDR3 sequences, roughly an eighth seen once; the top ten hold approximately 3.4%. The material sequenced was CD4+ T cells sorted from PBMCs, taken 15 days after the yellow fever booster vaccination. The source is a man younger than 30 who received the YFV17D yellow fever vaccine.

The chain uses TRBV20-1 and TRBJ2-4, with D maybe TRBD2 (6 bases). CDR3 length: 13 amino acids. The V gene lost 5 bases and the J gene lost 7 bases, with 15 bases spanning the gap. Germline CDR1 reads DFQATT; CDR2 reads SNEGSKA (reference sequence). This chain's CDR3 is CSAYWTGGNIQYF. In nucleotides, the CDR3 is TGCAGTGCTTATTGGACTGGGGGGAACATTCAGTACTTC.

The chain recombines TRBV3-1 with TRBJ2-2, with TRBD2 identical over 13 bases. The germline V gene encodes CDR1 LGHDT and CDR2 YNNKEL (reference sequence). The ends lost 2 bases at V and 4 bases at J; junction bases unmatched: 1. The CDR3 loop spans 16 amino acids. The CDR3 loop reads CASSQTSGGATGELFF. DNA for the CDR3: TGTGCCAGCAGCCAAACTAGCGGGGGGGCCACCGGGGAGCTGTTTTTT.

The V call is TRBV28, the J call TRBJ2-6, with unresolved D. V was trimmed by 6 bases and J by 2 bases, leaving 11 bases between them. The V gene's germline CDR1 is MDHEN and CDR2 SYDVKM. This CDR3 is built from 15 residues. CDR3 DNA: TGTGCCAGCAGCCTCGCTTCGGCTGGGGCCAACGTCCTGACTTTC. Translation gives CASSLASAGANVLTF.

V usage is TRBV5-4 and J usage is TRBJ2-7, with D possibly being TRBD2 (5 bases). V was cut by 0 bases and J by 11 bases, with 9 bases left in between. The CDR3 is 11 residues long. Germline V gene data show CDR1 as SGHNT and CDR2 as YYREEE (reference sequence). The CDR3 loop reads CASSLGGREYF. As DNA, the CDR3 is TGTGCCAGCAGCTTGGGCGGGCGAGAGTACTTC.